These 6 T cell receptor beta chains share one sample of origin, sequenced in a study of blood T cell repertoires in COVID-19. Clones were sequenced by immunoSEQ multiplex PCR, and TCRdb holds only the in-frame ones, with some missing. The data hold some 200,000 clones, with 83% observed a single time. The sample taken for sequencing was PBMCs or T cells enriched from blood (not recorded which). These receptors were obtained from a woman in her forties or fifties who had been exposed to COVID-19.

This chain joins TRBV28 and TRBJ1-2; D remains ambiguous. V was cut by 1 base and J by 0 bases, with 3 bases left in between. The CDR3 has 13 residues. Looked up from germline, CDR1 is MDHEN and CDR2 is SYDVKM. This CDR3 is CASSLSANYGYTF. CDR3 nucleotide sequence: TGTGCCAGCAGTTTATCGGCTAACTATGGCTACACCTTC.

The J gene is TRBJ1-4, the V gene TRBV11-2; 7 bases map to TRBD1. The V and J ends lost 5 bases and 7 bases, in that order; junction bases with no gene match: 7. The CDR3 has 14 amino acids. Germline CDR1 is SGHAT and CDR2 is FQNNGV. CDR3 sequence (DNA): TGTGCCAGCAGCCTCGGGACAGATGGTGAAAAACTGTTTTTT. Translating gives CASSLGTDGEKLFF. Supplemented by reference TRBV11-2 and TRBJ1-4, the full variable domain reads EAGVAQSPRYKIIEKRQSVAFWCNPISGHATLYWYQQILGQGPKLLIQFQNNGVVDDSQLPKDRFSAERLKGVDSTLKIQPAKLEDSAVYLCASSLGTDGEKLFFGSGTQLSVL.

Of note for this clone: The junction differs from germline at one of its ends, possibly a read error. The chain couples TRBV29-1 to TRBJ1-1; 9 bases are a match to TRBD1. The germline V gene encodes CDR1 SQVTM and CDR2 ANQGSEA. The CDR3 contains 13 residues. For the CDR3, the DNA is TGCACCGTTAACAGGGGGCTGAACACTGAAGCTTTCTTT. Residues: CTVNRGLNTEAFF.

This chain links TRBV19 with TRBJ2-1; 9 bases map to TRBD2. The CDR3 totals 16 residues. Looked up from germline, CDR1 is LNHDA and CDR2 is SQIVND (reference sequence). V was pared by 5 bases and J by 0 bases, with 5 bases of the junction left unmatched. CDR3 amino acids: CASSLSGGYSYNEQFF. CDR3 coding DNA: TGTGCCAGTAGTTTAAGCGGGGGGTACTCCTACAATGAGCAGTTCTTC. The full variable domain, completed using reference TRBV19 and TRBJ2-1, is DGGITQSPKYLFRKEGQNVTLSCEQNLNHDAMYWYRQDPGQGLRLIYYSQIVNDFQKGDIAEGYSVSREKKESFPLTVTSAQKNPTAFYLCASSLSGGYSYNEQFFGPGTRLTVL.

The V gene is TRBV5-5, the J gene TRBJ2-2, with 9 bases identical to TRBD1. V was pared by 3 bases and J by 5 bases, with 8 bases of the junction left unmatched. There are 16 residues in the CDR3. Germline V gene sequence: CDR1 SGHKS, CDR2 YYEKEE (reference sequence). In DNA form, the CDR3 reads TGTGCCAGCAGCTCCACAGGGGGCGCGGCGACCGGGGAGCTGTTTTTT. Protein sequence: CASSSTGGAATGELFF.

This rearrangement joins TRBV12-2 to TRBJ1-4. TRBV12-2 is a listed pseudogene. This CDR3 contains 18 residues. The CDR3 loop is CASRPQPTGSLTNEKLFF. In DNA, the CDR3 is TGTGCAAGTCGTCCTCAACCCACCGGGTCCCTAACTAATGAAAAACTGTTTTTT.